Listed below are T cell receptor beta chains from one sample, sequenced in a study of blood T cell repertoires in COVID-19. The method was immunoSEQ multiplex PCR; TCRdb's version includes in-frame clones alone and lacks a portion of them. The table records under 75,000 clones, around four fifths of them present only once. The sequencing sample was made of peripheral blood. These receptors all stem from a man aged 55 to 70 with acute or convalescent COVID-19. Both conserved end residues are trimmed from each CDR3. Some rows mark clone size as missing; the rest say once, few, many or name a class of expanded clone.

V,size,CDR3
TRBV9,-,ASSATPGGRPLH
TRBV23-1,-,ASSQRLLAVKNIQY
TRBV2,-,ASSEAWTSAQY
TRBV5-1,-,ASSLERGRLH
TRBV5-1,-,ASSTGQATDPRRTQY
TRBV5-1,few,ASSLGSFIGTRGYEQY
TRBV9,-,ASSEAAGPIMNTEAF
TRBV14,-,ASSQDLGLRLF
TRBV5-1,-,ASRPFQGAAGELF
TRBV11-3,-,ASSPDRASGELF
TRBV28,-,ASSLSLDRGNNEQY
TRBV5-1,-,ASSLTGMGNQPQH
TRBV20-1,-,SAQSGDEQF
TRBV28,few,ATGEGYT
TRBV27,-,ASRRTGDSGNTIY
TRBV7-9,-,ASSLLDRGGYNEQF
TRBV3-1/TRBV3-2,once,ASSLGLAGDGTDTQY
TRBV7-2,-,ASSSSGGSYGYT
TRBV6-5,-,ASRASGTYEQY
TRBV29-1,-,SVGRGRNQPQH
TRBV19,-,ASRAGLAYNEQF
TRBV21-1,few,ASSPQDRLNTGELF
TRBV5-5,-,ASSKPGQGYGYT
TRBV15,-,ATSRRGNEQF
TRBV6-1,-,ASSEWADTQY
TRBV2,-,ASIAGRGETQY
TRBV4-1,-,ASSQDPGAGANNEQF
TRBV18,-,ASSTLGDSNQPQH
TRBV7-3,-,ASSPQSNTGELF
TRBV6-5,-,ASSPFAGGHNEQF
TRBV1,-,TSSQDPRDRSGANYGYT
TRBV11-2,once,ASSLAPGLAYNEQF
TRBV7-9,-,ASSATGFGPRLGYGYT
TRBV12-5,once,ASTPRAGTDTQY
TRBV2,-,ASRSLSGRAGSYDEQY
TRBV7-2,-,ASSYTSGGAKNIQY
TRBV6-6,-,ASSSDINSPLH
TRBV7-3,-,ASRNTSGGEGTDTQY
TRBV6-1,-,ASSEQRDTQY
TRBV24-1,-,ATSEVVAGRHDNADTQY
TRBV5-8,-,ASINSLGGTEAF
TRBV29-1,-,SVNDNRNTEAF
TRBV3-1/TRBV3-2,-,ASSQGRVTYEQY
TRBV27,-,ASQLRGITEAF
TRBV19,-,ASRPDRRSGNTIY
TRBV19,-,ASSLQGRSYGYT
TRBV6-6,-,ASSTRGREGQPQH
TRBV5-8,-,ASRARVGHEQY
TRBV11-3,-,ASSSRGGADTQY
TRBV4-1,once,ASSQDGGGLDYNEQF
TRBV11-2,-,ASSRTGLLDEQY
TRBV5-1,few,ASSSDRGQETQY
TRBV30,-,AWSVNPRGEQY
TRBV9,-,ASSVEAGTGRIEAF
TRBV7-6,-,ASSLFVSAGEGFTDTQY